Below are 27 T cell receptor beta chains sequenced from a single sample in a study of cytomegalovirus exposure and HLA in healthy donors. Both 60 Vbeta primers and 13 Jbeta primers went into the PCR. TCRdb keeps only in-frame clones here, not all; method: immunoSEQ multiplex PCR. Altogether under 200,000 clones are present, about 81% being singletons, with the ten largest covering around 1.9%. Sequencing was performed on PBMCs. All receptors come from a woman aged 18-29 years in good health and CMV-seronegative.

The chain is built from TRBV27 and TRBJ2-3; TRBD1 agrees at 7 bases. Per the germline V gene, CDR1 is MNHEY and CDR2 is SMNVEV (reference sequence). The V and J ends lost 3 bases and 6 bases, in that order; junction bases with no gene match: 6. The CDR3 is 14 amino acids. This CDR3 reads CASSFSGQADTQYF. The DNA for the CDR3 is TGTGCCAGCAGTTTCTCAGGACAGGCGGATACGCAGTATTTT.

This clone appeared a few times. V gene TRBV6-5 combines with J gene TRBJ2-7; the match to TRBD2 covers 8 bases. The CDR3 is 15 residues long. The V gene's germline CDR1 is MNHEY and CDR2 SVGAGI. V shed 2 bases and J 5 bases; nucleotides not matched to a gene: 8. The CDR3 region is CASSYIAGGLHEQYF. In nucleotides, the CDR3 is TGTGCCAGCAGTTACATTGCGGGAGGCCTGCACGAGCAGTACTTC.

The chain carries TRBV7-3 and TRBJ2-7; TRBD2 matches at 10 bases. This CDR3 is built from 13 residues. V shed 5 bases, J shed 7 bases, and the junction held 5 bases outside the gene matches. Germline loops: CDR1 SGHTA, CDR2 FQGTGA. CDR3 residues: CASSPSGSWEQYF. CDR3 DNA: TGTGCCAGCAGCCCTAGCGGGAGCTGGGAGCAGTACTTC.

V gene TRBV5-4 combines with J gene TRBJ1-1; D might be TRBD1 (6 bases). This CDR3 has 12 residues. V was trimmed by 6 bases and J by 6 bases, leaving 12 bases between them. Germline V gene lookup returns CDR1 SGHNT and CDR2 YYREEE (reference sequence). The CDR3 spells CASTPGGAEAFF. CDR3 coding DNA: TGTGCCAGCACCCCTGGGGGCGCTGAAGCTTTCTTT.

The rearrangement uses TRBV19 and TRBJ1-2; 7 bases match TRBD1. This CDR3 has 15 amino acids. The germline gives CDR1 LNHDA, CDR2 SQIVND (reference sequence). With 5 bases clipped from V and 7 bases from J, the junction kept 13 bases outside the gene matches. CDR3 amino acids: CASSAGTAGISGYTF. For the CDR3, the DNA is TGTGCCAGTAGTGCCGGGACAGCAGGGATATCTGGCTACACCTTC.

The gene calls are TRBV6-6 and TRBJ2-7; 7 bases fit TRBD2. The CDR3 loop spans 13 amino acids. V lost 5 bases to trimming and J lost 2 bases; unmatched junction nucleotides: 3. Looked up from germline, CDR1 is MNHNY and CDR2 is SVGAGI (reference sequence). In DNA form, the CDR3 reads TGTGCCAGCAGTGCTAGCGGCGCCTACGAGCAGTACTTC. It specifies CASSASGAYEQYF.

This clone appeared once. The J gene is TRBJ2-7, the V gene TRBV5-4, with 9 positions matching TRBD2. In germline, CDR1 is SGHNT, CDR2 YYREEE (reference sequence). The CDR3 consists of 15 residues. Trimming at V came to 0 bases and at J to 6 bases, leaving 7 bases not matched to a gene. The CDR3 region has the DNA TGTGCCAGCAGCTTGGGTGCGGGAGGGGGCACCGAGCAGTACTTC. Protein: CASSLGAGGGTEQYF.

The rearrangement links TRBV2 to TRBJ1-4, with 9 bases identical to TRBD1. Germline V gene lookup returns CDR1 SNHLY and CDR2 FYNNEI. The V gene end was trimmed by 6 bases and the J gene end by 8 bases; junction bases not matched to a gene: 1. The CDR3 contains 12 residues. CDR3 sequence reads: CASRTGGEKLFF. CDR3 bases: TGTGCCAGCAGGACAGGGGGAGAAAAACTGTTTTTT.

The genes are TRBV4-1 and TRBJ2-7, with D unclear. Trimming left V 5 bases short and J 4 bases short, with 15 bases between. Per the germline V gene, CDR1 is MGHRA and CDR2 is YSYEKL. This CDR3 region has 14 residues. CDR3 bases: TGCGCCAGCAGCTACGACTTGGGTGGGTACGAGCAGTACTTC. Translation gives CASSYDLGGYEQYF.

This clone was detected a few times. The CDR3 DNA reads as TGCGCCAGCAGCTTGGAAGGGACAGGGGATCAGCCCCAGCATTTT. Protein product: CASSLEGTGDQPQHF. This sequence joins TRBV5-1 and TRBJ1-5; 10 bases match TRBD1. CDR1 and CDR2 (germline): SGHRS, YFSETQ. CDR3 size: 15 residues. J was trimmed by 5 bases and V by 0 bases; bases with no gene match: 2.

The rearrangement uses TRBV15 and TRBJ2-7; weak D call: TRBD2 (6 bases). Trimming took 5 bases from V and 0 from J, leaving 11 bases between them. CDR3 length: 14 residues. Germline V gives CDR1 LNHNV, CDR2 YYDKDF (reference sequence). CDR3 amino acids: CATSYGGSSYEQYF. CDR3 in DNA: TGTGCCACCAGCTACGGGGGTAGCTCCTACGAGCAGTACTTC. The whole variable domain, remainder taken from reference TRBV15 and TRBJ2-7, is DAMVIQNPRYQVTQFGKPVTLSCSQTLNHNVMYWYQQKSSQAPKLLFHYYDKDFNNEADTPDNFQSRRPNTSFCFLDIRSPGLGDTAMYLCATSYGGSSYEQYFGPGTRLTVT.

The chain carries TRBV9 and TRBJ2-1; D call uncertain. Germline V CDR1 and CDR2: SGDLS, YYNGEE. V lost 0 bases and J lost 6, with 7 bases in between. The CDR3 is 13 residues long. For the CDR3, the DNA is TGTGCCAGCAGCGTAGTCGTTAGCAATGAGCAGTTCTTC. Amino acid sequence: CASSVVVSNEQFF.

The rearrangement uses TRBV5-4 and TRBJ1-1; TRBD1 matches 7 bases. V was clipped by 0 bases and J by 6 bases; unmatched bases: 8. The CDR3 runs to 15 residues. Germline V lookup: CDR1 SGHNT, CDR2 YYREEE (reference sequence). The CDR3 here is CASSLGGGGRAEAFF. The CDR3 nucleotides read TGTGCCAGCAGCTTGGGAGGGGGCGGTAGGGCTGAAGCTTTCTTT.

In its sample, this clone was seen a few times. This rearrangement joins TRBV6-6 to TRBJ1-2; TRBD1 agrees at 9 bases. CDR3 length: 15 amino acids. The J segment lost 2 bases and the V segment lost 7 bases, leaving 8 bases of the junction unmatched. Per germline, CDR1 MNHNY and CDR2 SVGAGI (reference sequence). The CDR3 spells CASTRQGVINYGYTF. The CDR3 nucleotides are TGTGCCAGCACTCGACAGGGGGTGATCAACTATGGCTACACCTTC.

This clone was picked up a small number of times. This sequence joins TRBV4-2 and TRBJ2-5; TRBD2 matches at 11 bases. The CDR3 consists of 19 residues. V lost 1 base to trimming and J lost 2 bases; unmatched junction nucleotides: 12. The germline CDR1 and CDR2 sequences are LGHNA and YNFKEQ. The CDR3 DNA reads as TGTGCCAGCAGCCAAGGGGGAGGGCTAGCGGGGGGACAACAAGAGACCCAGTACTTC. Its translation is CASSQGGGLAGGQQETQYF.

The chain joins TRBV2 to TRBJ1-1, with 7 positions matching TRBD1. The germline gives CDR1 SNHLY, CDR2 FYNNEI. The CDR3 is made up of 12 amino acids. The V segment lost 7 bases and the J segment 6 bases; nucleotides outside the gene matches: 5. DNA of the CDR3: TGTGCCAGCACAACAGGGGCGTCTGAAGCTTTCTTT. Its translation is CASTTGASEAFF.

The chain recombines TRBV11-2 with TRBJ2-1; no clear D. This CDR3 is 12 amino acids long. Trimming shortened V by 3 bases and J by 4 bases, and 4 bases separated the two germline ends. Germline CDR1 SGHAT, CDR2 FQNNGV. CDR3 nucleotides: TGTGCCAGCAGCTTCCCTTACAATGAGCAGTTCTTC. Translation gives CASSFPYNEQFF.

In this sample, this clone turned up once. The chain recombines TRBV4-2 with TRBJ2-5; D is perhaps TRBD1 (6 bases). Near its end, the DNA agrees better with TRBJ2-7, so the J call may be wrong. In germline, CDR1 is LGHNA, CDR2 YNFKEQ. CDR3 size: 15 residues. CDR3 protein: CASSQNEGDAYEQYF. CDR3 bases: TGTGCCAGCAGCCAAAACGAGGGGGACGCCTACGAGCAGTACTTC.

This chain uses TRBV5-6 with TRBJ1-2, with 9 bases aligning to TRBD1. V dropped 4 bases and J dropped 5; count of bases not matched to a gene: 6. Germline lookup yields CDR1 SGHDT and CDR2 YYEEEE. There are 14 residues in the CDR3. The CDR3 DNA reads TGTGCCAGCAGCGGAGACAGGGGGAGTTATGGCTACACCTTC. Translating it yields CASSGDRGSYGYTF.

This rearrangement joins TRBV7-3 to TRBJ1-1; 7 bases line up with TRBD1. The CDR3 contains 16 residues. Per germline, CDR1 SGHTA and CDR2 FQGTGA. The V and J ends lost 0 bases and 5 bases, in that order; junction bases with no gene match: 9. The CDR3 bases are TGTGCCAGCAGCTTAACACCCCCCCCAGGGGGTACTGAAGCTTTCTTT. This gives the protein CASSLTPPPGGTEAFF.

The chain recombines TRBV2 with TRBJ2-7, with 9 bases identical to TRBD1. Trimming at V came to 0 bases and at J to 3 bases, leaving 9 bases not matched to a gene. Looked up from germline, CDR1 is SNHLY and CDR2 is FYNNEI. The length of the CDR3 is 17 residues. The CDR3 DNA sequence: TGTGCCAGCAGTGAAGCCCCAGGACAGGGGCCAATCTACGAGCAGTACTTC. Translating it yields CASSEAPGQGPIYEQYF.

The chain is built from TRBV30 and TRBJ2-4; tentatively, D is TRBD2 (6 bases). CDR1 GTSNPN and CDR2 SVGIG come from the germline V gene (reference sequence). The germline V and J ends were trimmed by 2 bases and 5 bases, with 10 bases remaining between them. This CDR3 region has 13 residues. The CDR3 DNA is TGTGCCTGGAGTTTTGGGACTCAAAACATTCAGTACTTC. Protein: CAWSFGTQNIQYF.

The chain has TRBV7-3 and TRBJ1-1; 8 positions match TRBD1. CDR1 is SGHTA, CDR2 FQGTGA, per germline. This CDR3 has 20 amino acids. V shed 0 bases and J 5 bases; nucleotides not matched to a gene: 20. In nucleotides, the CDR3 is TGTGCCAGCAGCTTAACTCCTGAGGGGTGGGGCAGGGGGCGAAGGACTGAAGCTTTCTTT. Its translation: CASSLTPEGWGRGRRTEAFF.

The CDR3 nucleotides read TGTGCCAGCAGCGTAGTTTTAACAGATACGCAGTATTTT. Its translation: CASSVVLTDTQYF. The chain is built from TRBV9 and TRBJ2-3; D not certain. From germline, CDR1 is SGDLS and CDR2 YYNGEE. This CDR3 spans 13 amino acids. V dropped 0 bases and J dropped 3 bases, with 5 bases sitting between them. Drawing the rest from reference TRBV9 and TRBJ2-3, the complete variable domain is DSGVTQTPKHLITATGQRVTLRCSPRSGDLSVYWYQQSLDQGLQFLIQYYNGEERAKGNILERFSAQQFPDLHSELNLSSLELGDSALYFCASSVVLTDTQYFGPGTRLTVL.

The rearrangement joins TRBV5-6 to TRBJ1-1; no clear D gene. Germline V CDR1 and CDR2: SGHDT, YYEEEE. The CDR3 extends over 13 amino acids. V lost 2 bases to trimming and J lost 1 base, with 6 bases between them. CDR3 sequence: CASSFPGNTEAFF. The CDR3 DNA reads as TGTGCCAGCAGCTTCCCGGGGAACACTGAAGCTTTCTTT.

This chain connects TRBV19 to TRBJ2-2, with 7 nucleotides matching TRBD1. Germline V CDR1 and CDR2: LNHDA, SQIVND (reference sequence). The J segment lost 5 bases and the V segment lost 6 bases, leaving 6 bases of the junction unmatched. The CDR3 loop spans 14 amino acids. CDR3 in amino acids: CASRPTGVTGELFF. In DNA form, the CDR3 reads TGTGCCAGTAGGCCCACAGGGGTAACCGGGGAGCTGTTTTTT.

A word on this clone: One end of the junction varies from germline; a read error may be responsible. CDR3 region: CSSSFDNQEYGYTF. Written as DNA, the CDR3 is TGTTCCAGCAGCTTCGACAACCAAGAGTATGGCTACACCTTC. The rearrangement uses TRBV7-9 and TRBJ1-2; D is uncertain. The germline CDR1 and CDR2 sequences are SEHNR and FQNEAQ (reference sequence). The CDR3 length is 14 residues.